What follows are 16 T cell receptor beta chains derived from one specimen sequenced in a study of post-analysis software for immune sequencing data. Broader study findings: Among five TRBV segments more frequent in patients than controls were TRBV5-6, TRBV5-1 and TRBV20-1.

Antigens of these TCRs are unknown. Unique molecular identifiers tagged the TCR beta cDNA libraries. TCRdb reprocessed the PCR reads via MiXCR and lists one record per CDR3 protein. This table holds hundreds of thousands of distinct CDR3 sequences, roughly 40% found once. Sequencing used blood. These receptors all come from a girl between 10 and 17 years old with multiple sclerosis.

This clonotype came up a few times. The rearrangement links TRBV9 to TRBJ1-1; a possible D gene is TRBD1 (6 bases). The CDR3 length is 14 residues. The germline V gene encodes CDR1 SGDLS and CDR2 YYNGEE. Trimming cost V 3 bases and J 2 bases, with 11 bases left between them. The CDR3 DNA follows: TGTGCCAGCAGCGGCTCCGGGACAAACACTGAAGCTTTCTTT. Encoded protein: CASSGSGTNTEAFF.

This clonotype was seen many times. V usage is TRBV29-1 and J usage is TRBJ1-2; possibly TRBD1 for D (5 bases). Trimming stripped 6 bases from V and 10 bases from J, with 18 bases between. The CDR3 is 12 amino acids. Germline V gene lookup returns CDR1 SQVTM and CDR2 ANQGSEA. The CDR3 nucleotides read TGCAGCGTGGGGGACGGAGTAGCGGACTACACCTTC. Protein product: CSVGDGVADYTF.

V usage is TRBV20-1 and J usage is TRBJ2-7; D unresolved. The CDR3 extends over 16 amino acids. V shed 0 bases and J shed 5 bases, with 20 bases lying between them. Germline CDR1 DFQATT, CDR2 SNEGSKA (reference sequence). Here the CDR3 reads CSARDFRVGREDEQYF. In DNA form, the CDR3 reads TGCAGTGCTAGAGATTTCCGCGTCGGAAGGGAAGACGAGCAGTACTTC.

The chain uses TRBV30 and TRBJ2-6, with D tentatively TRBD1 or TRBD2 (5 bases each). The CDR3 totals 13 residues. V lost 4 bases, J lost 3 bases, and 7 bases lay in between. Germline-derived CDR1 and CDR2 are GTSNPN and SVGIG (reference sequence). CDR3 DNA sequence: TGTGCCTGGACAGGGAGTGGGGCCAACGTCCTGACTTTC. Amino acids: CAWTGSGANVLTF.

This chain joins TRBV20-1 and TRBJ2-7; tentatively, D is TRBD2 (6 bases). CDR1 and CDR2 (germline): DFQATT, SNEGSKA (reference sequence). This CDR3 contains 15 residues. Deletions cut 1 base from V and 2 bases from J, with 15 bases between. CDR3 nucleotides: TGCAGTGCTAGAGTTGGCGGTGGAGGGGCCTACGAGCAGTACTTC. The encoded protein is CSARVGGGGAYEQYF.

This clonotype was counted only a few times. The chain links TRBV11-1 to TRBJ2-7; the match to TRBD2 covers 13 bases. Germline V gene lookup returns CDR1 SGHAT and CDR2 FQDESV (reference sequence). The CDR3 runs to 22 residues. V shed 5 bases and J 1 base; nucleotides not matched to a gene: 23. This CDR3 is CASSHKYYIPGTSGIGSYEQYF. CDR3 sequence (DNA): TGTGCCAGCAGCCACAAATATTATATACCCGGGACTAGCGGGATAGGATCCTACGAGCAGTACTTC.

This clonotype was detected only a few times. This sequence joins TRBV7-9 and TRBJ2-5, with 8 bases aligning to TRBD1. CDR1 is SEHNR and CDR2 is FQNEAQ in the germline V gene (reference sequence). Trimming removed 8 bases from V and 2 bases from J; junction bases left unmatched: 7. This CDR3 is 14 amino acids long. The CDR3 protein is CASADRAVQETQYF. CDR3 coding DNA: TGTGCCAGCGCGGACAGGGCCGTACAAGAGACCCAGTACTTC.

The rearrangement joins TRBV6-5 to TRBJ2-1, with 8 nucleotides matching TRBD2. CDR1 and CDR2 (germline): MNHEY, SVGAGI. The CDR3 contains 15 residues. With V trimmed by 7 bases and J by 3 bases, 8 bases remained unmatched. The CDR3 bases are TGTGCCAGCACACCCGGGGGGGGCCGCTACAATGAGCAGTTCTTC. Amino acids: CASTPGGGRYNEQFF.

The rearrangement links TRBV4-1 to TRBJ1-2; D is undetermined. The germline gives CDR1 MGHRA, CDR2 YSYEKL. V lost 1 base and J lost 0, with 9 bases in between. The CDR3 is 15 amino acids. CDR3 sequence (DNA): TGCGCCAGCAGCCAAGTATCGAGTTCTAACTATGGCTACACCTTC. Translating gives CASSQVSSSNYGYTF.

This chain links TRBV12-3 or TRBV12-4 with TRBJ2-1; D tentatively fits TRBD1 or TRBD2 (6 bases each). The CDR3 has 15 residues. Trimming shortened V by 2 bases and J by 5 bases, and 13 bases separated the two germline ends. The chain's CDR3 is CASSLRGLQDNEQFF. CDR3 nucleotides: TGTGCCAGCAGTTTACGGGGGCTACAGGACAATGAGCAGTTCTTC.

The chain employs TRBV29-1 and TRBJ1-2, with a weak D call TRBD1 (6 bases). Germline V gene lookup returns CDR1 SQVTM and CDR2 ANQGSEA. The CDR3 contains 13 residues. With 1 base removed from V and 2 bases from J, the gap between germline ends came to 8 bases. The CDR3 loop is CSVEVQGNYGYTF. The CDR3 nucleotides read TGCAGCGTTGAAGTCCAGGGGAACTATGGCTACACCTTC.

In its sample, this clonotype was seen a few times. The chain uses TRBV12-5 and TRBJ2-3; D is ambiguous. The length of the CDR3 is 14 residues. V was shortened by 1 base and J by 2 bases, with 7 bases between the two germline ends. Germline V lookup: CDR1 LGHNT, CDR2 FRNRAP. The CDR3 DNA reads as TGTGCTAGTGGTTTGGGACTCAACACAGATACGCAGTATTTT. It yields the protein CASGLGLNTDTQYF. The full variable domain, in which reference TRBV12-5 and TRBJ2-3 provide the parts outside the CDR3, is DARVTQTPRHKVTEMGQEVTMRCQPILGHNTVFWYRQTMMQGLELLAYFRNRAPLDDSGMPKDRFSAEMPDATLATLKIQPSEPRDSAVYFCASGLGLNTDTQYFGPGTRLTVL.

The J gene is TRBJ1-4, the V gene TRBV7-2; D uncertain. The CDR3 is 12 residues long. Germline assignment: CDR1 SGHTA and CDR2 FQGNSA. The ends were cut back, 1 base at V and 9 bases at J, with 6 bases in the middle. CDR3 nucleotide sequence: TGTGCCAGCAGCTTAGGAGGTCAAAAACTGTTTTTT. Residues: CASSLGGQKLFF.

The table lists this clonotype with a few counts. The CDR3 bases are TGCAGCGTTGAGGGACTAGCGGGATACAATGAGCAGTTCTTC. Translated: CSVEGLAGYNEQFF. The chain employs TRBV29-1 and TRBJ2-1; TRBD2 matches at 13 bases. Germline-derived CDR1 and CDR2 are SQVTM and ANQGSEA. Germline trimming cut 3 bases from V and 4 bases from J; bases unmatched to any gene: 0. CDR3 length: 14 residues.

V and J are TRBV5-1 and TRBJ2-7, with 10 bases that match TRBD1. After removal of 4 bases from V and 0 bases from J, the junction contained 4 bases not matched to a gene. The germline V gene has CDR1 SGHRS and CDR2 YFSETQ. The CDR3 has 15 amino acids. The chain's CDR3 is CASSLRQGASYEQYF. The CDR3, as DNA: TGCGCCAGCAGCCTTCGACAGGGGGCCTCCTACGAGCAGTACTTC.

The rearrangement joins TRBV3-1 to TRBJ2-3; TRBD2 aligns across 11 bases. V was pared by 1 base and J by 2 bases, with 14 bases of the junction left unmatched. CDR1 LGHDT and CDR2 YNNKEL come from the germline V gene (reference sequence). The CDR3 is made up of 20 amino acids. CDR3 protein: CASSQARLYRLAGYTDTQYF. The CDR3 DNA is TGTGCCAGCAGCCAAGCCCGACTCTACCGACTAGCGGGGTACACAGATACGCAGTATTTT.